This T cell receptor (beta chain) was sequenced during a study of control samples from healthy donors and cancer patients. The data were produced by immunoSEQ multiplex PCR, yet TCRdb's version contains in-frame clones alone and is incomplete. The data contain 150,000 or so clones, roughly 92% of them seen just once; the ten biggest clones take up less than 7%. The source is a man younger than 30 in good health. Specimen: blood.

In DNA, the CDR3 is TGTGCCAGCAGTGAAGCAGGGGTATCGGGAAACACCATATATTTT. Its translation: CASSEAGVSGNTIYF. This sequence joins TRBV6-1 and TRBJ1-3, with D possibly being TRBD1 (5 bases). Per the germline V gene, CDR1 is MNHNS and CDR2 is SASEGT. This CDR3 comprises 15 residues. With 0 bases removed from V and 4 bases from J, the gap between germline ends came to 10 bases.